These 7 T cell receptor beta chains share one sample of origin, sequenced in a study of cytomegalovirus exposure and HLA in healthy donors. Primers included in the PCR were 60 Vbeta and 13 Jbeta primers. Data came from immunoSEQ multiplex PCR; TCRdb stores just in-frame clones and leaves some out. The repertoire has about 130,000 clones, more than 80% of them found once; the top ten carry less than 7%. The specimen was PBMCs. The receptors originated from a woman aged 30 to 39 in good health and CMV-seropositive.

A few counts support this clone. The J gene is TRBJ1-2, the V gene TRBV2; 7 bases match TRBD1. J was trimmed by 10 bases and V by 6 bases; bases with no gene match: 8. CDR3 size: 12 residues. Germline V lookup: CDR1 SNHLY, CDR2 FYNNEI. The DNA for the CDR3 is TGTGCCAGCAGCGATGCAGACAGGGACTACACCTTC. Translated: CASSDADRDYTF.

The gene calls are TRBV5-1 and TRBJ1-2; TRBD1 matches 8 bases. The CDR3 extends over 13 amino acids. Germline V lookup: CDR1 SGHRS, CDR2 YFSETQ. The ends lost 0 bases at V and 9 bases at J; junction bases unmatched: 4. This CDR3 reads CASSLGQGRSYTF. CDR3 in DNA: TGCGCCAGCAGCTTGGGACAGGGGCGAAGCTACACCTTC.

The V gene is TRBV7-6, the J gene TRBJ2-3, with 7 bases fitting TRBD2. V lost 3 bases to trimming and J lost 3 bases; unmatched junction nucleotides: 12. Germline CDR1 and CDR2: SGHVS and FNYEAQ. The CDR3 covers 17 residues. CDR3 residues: CASSLGLGGSGTDTQYF. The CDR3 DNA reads TGTGCCAGCAGCTTGGGCCTGGGCGGGAGTGGAACAGATACGCAGTATTTT.

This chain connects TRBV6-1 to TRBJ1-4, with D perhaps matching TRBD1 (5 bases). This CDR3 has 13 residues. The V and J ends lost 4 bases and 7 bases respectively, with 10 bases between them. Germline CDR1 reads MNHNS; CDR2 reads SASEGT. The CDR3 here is CASSAGGGEKLFF. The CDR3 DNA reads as TGTGCCAGCAGTGCCGGGGGAGGTGAAAAACTGTTTTTT.

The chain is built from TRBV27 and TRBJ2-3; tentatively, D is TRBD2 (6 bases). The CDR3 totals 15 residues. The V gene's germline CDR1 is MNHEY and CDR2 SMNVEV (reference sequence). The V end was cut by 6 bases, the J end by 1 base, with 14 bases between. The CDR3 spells CASSRRRGGTDTQYF. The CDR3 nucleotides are TGTGCCAGCAGCCGGAGGCGCGGGGGCACAGATACGCAGTATTTT.

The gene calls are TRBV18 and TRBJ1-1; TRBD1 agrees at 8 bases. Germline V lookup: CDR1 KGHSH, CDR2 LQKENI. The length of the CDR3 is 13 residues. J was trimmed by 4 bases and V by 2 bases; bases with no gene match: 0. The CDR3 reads CASSPTGGTEAFF. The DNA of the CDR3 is TGTGCCAGCTCACCAACAGGGGGCACTGAAGCTTTCTTT. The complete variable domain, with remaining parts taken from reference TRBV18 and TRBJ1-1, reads NAGVMQNPRHLVRRRGQEARLRCSPMKGHSHVYWYRQLPEEGLKFMVYLQKENIIDESGMPKERFSAEFPKEGPSILRIQQVVRGDSAAYFCASSPTGGTEAFFGQGTRLTVV.

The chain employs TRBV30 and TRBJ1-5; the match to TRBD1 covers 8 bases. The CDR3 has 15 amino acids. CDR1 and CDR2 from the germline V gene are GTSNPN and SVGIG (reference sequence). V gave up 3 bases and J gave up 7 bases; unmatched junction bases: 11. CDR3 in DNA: TGTGCCTGGAGGCCACAGGGGGAAATAAGGCAGCCCCAGCATTTT. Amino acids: CAWRPQGEIRQPQHF.